This T cell receptor (beta chain) was obtained from a study of blood T cell repertoires in COVID-19. Study background: COVID-19 samples, acute and convalescent, were from the United States, Italy and Spain.

The CDR3 has 16 amino acids. V shed 4 bases and J shed 3 bases, with 18 bases lying between them. The table came from immunoSEQ multiplex PCR; TCRdb's copy has only in-frame clones and leaves some out. The repertoire has over 150,000 clones, roughly 84% of them found once; the top ten carry 6.5% to 8.5%. The clonotype originates from a middle-aged woman with COVID-19, enrolled during active disease. The chain links TRBV5-7 to TRBJ2-3; weak D call: TRBD2 (6 bases). TRBV5-7 is sorted into the ORF group, with uncertain function. What was sequenced was peripheral blood. CDR3 loop: CASSVPGEKVTDTQYF. As DNA, the CDR3 is TGTGCCAGCAGCGTCCCGGGGGAGAAGGTGACAGATACGCAGTATTTT.